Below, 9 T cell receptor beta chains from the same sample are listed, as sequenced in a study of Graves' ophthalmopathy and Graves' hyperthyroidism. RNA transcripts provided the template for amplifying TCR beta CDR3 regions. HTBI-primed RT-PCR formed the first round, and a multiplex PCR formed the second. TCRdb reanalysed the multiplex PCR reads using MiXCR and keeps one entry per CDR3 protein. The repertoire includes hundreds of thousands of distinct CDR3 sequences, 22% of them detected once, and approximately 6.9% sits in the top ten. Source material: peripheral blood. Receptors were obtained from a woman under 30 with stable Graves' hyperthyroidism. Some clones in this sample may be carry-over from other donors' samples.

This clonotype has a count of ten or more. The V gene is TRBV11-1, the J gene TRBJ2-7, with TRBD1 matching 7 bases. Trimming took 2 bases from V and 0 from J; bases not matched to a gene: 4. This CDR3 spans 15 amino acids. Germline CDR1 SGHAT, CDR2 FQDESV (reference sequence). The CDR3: CASSLRTGRSYEQYF. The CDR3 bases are TGTGCCAGCAGCTTAAGGACAGGACGCTCCTACGAGCAGTACTTC.

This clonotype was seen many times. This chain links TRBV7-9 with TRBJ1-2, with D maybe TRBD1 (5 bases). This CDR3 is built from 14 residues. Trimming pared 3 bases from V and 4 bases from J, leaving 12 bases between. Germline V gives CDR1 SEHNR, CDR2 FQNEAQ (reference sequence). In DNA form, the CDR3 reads TGTGCCAGCAGCTTCTCCGACAGCTTCTATGGCTACACCTTC. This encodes CASSFSDSFYGYTF.

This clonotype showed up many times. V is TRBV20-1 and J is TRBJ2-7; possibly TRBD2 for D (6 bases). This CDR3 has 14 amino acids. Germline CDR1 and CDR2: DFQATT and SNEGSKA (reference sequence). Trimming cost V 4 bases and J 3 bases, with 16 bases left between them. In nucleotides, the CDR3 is TGCAGTGCTATGTCCTCGGGACTCCTCTACGAGCAGTACTTC. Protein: CSAMSSGLLYEQYF.

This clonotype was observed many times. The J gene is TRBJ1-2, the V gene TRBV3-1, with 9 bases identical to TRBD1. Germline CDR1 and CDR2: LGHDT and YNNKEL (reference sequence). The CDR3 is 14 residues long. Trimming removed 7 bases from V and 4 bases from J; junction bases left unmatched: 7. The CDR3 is CASTLGTGTYGYTF. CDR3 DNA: TGTGCCAGCACCCTGGGGACAGGGACCTATGGCTACACCTTC.

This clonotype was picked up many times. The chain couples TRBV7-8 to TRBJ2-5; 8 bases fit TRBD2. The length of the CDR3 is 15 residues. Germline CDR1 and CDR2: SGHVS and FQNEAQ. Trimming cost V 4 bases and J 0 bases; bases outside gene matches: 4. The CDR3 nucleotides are TGTGCCAGCAGCTCCGGACTAGCCCACCAAGAGACCCAGTACTTC. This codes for CASSSGLAHQETQYF. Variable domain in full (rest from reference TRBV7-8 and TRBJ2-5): GAGVSQSPRYKVAKRGQDVALRCDPISGHVSLFWYQQALGQGPEFLTYFQNEAQLDKSGLPSDRFFAERPEGSVSTLKIQRTQQEDSAVYLCASSSGLAHQETQYFGPGTRLLVL.

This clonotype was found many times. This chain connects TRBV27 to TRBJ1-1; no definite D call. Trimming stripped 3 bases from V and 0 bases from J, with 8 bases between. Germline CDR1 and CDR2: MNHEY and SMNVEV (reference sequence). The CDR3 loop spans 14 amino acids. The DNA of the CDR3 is TGTGCCAGCAGTTTCGGAGGGATGAACACTGAAGCTTTCTTT. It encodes CASSFGGMNTEAFF.

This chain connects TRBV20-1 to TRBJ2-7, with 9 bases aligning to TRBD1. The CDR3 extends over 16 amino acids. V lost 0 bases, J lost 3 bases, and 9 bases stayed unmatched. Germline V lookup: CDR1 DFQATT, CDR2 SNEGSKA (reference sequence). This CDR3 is CSARDSGTGRGYEQYF. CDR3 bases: TGCAGTGCTAGAGACTCCGGGACAGGGCGGGGCTACGAGCAGTACTTC.

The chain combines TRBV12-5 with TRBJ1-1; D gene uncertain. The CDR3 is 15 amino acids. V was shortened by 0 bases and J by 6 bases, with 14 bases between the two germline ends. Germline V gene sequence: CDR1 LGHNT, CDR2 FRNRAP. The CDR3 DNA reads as TGTGCTAGTGGTTTGGTTGTGACGGGTAACGCTGAAGCTTTCTTT. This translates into CASGLVVTGNAEAFF.

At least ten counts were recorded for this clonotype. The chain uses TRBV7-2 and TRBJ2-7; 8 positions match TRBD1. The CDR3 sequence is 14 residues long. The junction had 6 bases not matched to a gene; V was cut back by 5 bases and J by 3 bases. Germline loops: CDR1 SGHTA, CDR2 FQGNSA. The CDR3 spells CASSERQGHYEQYF. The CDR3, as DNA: TGTGCCAGCAGCGAAAGACAGGGGCACTACGAGCAGTACTTC.